These 7 T cell receptor beta chains share one sample of origin, sequenced in a study of vaccination and CD4 T cells after COVID-19. No cognate antigen is known for these TCRs. Described treatment: roughly 10-day PBMC culture with coronavirus spike peptide pools or control peptides (ViraFEST assay). Sequence data for DNA of cultured CD4+ T cells were generated by the Oncomine TCR Beta short-read assay. TCRdb reanalysed the PCR reads using MiXCR and keeps one entry per CDR3 protein. This repertoire shows just over 20,000 distinct CDR3 sequences, 55% to 65% found once; its top ten account for 23%. The source material was CD4+ T cells from blood, cultured in vitro, sampled before SARS-CoV-2 vaccination. The source is a human donor who received a COVID-19 vaccine.

This clonotype has just one count. The V call is TRBV7-2, the J call TRBJ2-7, with TRBD1 matching over 7 bases. CDR3 length: 16 amino acids. Germline V gives CDR1 SGHTA, CDR2 FQGNSA. V dropped 3 bases and J dropped 6; count of bases not matched to a gene: 14. The CDR3 region has the DNA TGTGCCAGCAGCTTCGCGTCTTACAGGGGAACGGCCGAGCAGTACTTC. It specifies CASSFASYRGTAEQYF.

The CDR3 DNA reads TGTGCCAGTAGTGCCAGGCTCAATCAGCCCCAGCATTTT. Its translation: CASSARLNQPQHF. The chain couples TRBV19 to TRBJ1-5; D is unclear. The CDR3 totals 13 residues. V dropped 5 bases and J dropped 3 bases, with 8 bases sitting between them. Per the germline V gene, CDR1 is LNHDA and CDR2 is SQIVND (reference sequence).

This sequence joins TRBV7-9 and TRBJ2-2, with D unresolved. Germline-derived CDR1 and CDR2 are SEHNR and FQNEAQ (reference sequence). V lost 3 bases to trimming and J lost 4 bases, with 3 bases between them. The CDR3 length is 12 residues. The CDR3 reads CASSFPTGELFF. DNA of the CDR3: TGTGCCAGCAGCTTCCCCACCGGGGAGCTGTTTTTT.

A few counts support this clonotype. The rearrangement joins TRBV30 to TRBJ1-6; 7 bases match TRBD1. Germline V gene data show CDR1 as GTSNPN and CDR2 as SVGIG (reference sequence). V shed 8 bases, J shed 10 bases, and the junction held 11 bases outside the gene matches. The CDR3 has 13 residues. The CDR3 is CAQQRGPESPLHF. DNA for the CDR3: TGTGCCCAACAGAGGGGGCCGGAGTCACCCCTCCACTTT.

V and J are TRBV6-2 or TRBV6-3 and TRBJ1-5; D is perhaps TRBD1 (6 bases). Trimming left V 0 bases short and J 1 base short, with 10 bases between. This CDR3 has 16 amino acids. Germline V lookup: CDR1 MNHEY, CDR2 SVGEGT. Here the CDR3 DNA reads TGTGCCAGCAGTTACTCAGGGGGTTGGAGCAATCAGCCCCAGCATTTT. It encodes CASSYSGGWSNQPQHF.

V and J are TRBV15 and TRBJ2-2; TRBD2 matches 8 bases. Trimming cost V 4 bases and J 5 bases; bases outside gene matches: 9. Looked up from germline, CDR1 is LNHNV and CDR2 is YYDKDF (reference sequence). The CDR3 sequence is 16 residues long. CDR3 in amino acids: CATSTRRGGGTGELFF. The DNA for the CDR3 is TGTGCCACCAGCACACGCCGGGGGGGAGGGACCGGGGAGCTGTTTTTT.

A few counts support this clonotype. The CDR3 DNA sequence: TGTGCCAGCAGGGATAGAACCTATGGCTACACCTTC. It codes for CASRDRTYGYTF. The rearrangement links TRBV6-1 to TRBJ1-2, with D uncertain. The CDR3 sequence is 12 residues long. V was shortened by 6 bases and J by 4 bases, with 9 bases between the two germline ends. Germline V lookup: CDR1 MNHNS, CDR2 SASEGT.